These T cell receptor beta chains were read from a single sample in a study of persistence of HIV-infected CD4 T cells. Sequenced by immunoSEQ multiplex PCR; TCRdb stores in-frame clones only, minus some. In the table there are some 31,000 clones, around 82% of which are singletons. Their specific antigens are unknown. Sample: CD4+ T cells sorted from PBMCs after approximately 19-hour stimulation, taken from a patient who received antiretroviral therapy. All receptors come from an adult man with HIV who was CMV-seropositive. Both conserved end residues are trimmed from each CDR3. Fields, in order: V gene, J gene, CDR3 protein.

TRBV5-1	TRBJ2-2	ASSSEPTFAAGRGELF
TRBV7-7	TRBJ1-5	ASSLEAGALSNQPQH
TRBV7-2	TRBJ1-1	ASSLRGRRAEAF
TRBV9	TRBJ1-6	ASSVAQYNSPLH
TRBV6-2/TRBV6-3	TRBJ2-6	ASSYHGANVLT
TRBV30	TRBJ1-1	AWSRDRDTEAF
TRBV6-6	TRBJ1-5	ASRQSGAASQPQH
TRBV28	TRBJ1-3	ASSLSQGNTIY
TRBV6-5	TRBJ2-6	ATSSRSSGANVLT
TRBV7-8	TRBJ1-5	ASSFYRGRSNQPQH
TRBV14	TRBJ1-1	ASSPQSGGRRNTEAF
TRBV7-9	TRBJ1-3	ASSPGQPHSGNTIY
TRBV6-1	TRBJ2-2	ASTRGQGYTGELF
TRBV6-1	TRBJ2-7	ASSETGRIYEQY